The subject of this entry is one T cell receptor (beta chain). The sample belongs to a study of blood T cell repertoires in COVID-19. Study details: The cDNA or gDNA used as material had been derived from T cells, B-cell-depleted T cells, or PBMCs.

The CDR3 runs 14 residues. Germline values: CDR1 SQVTM, CDR2 ANQGSEA. V lost 5 bases to trimming and J lost 6 bases; unmatched junction nucleotides: 6. All enrollees were about 18 to 90 years old and from under 25 US areas. Participants were placed into cohorts based on the clinical history they reported. Recovered status applied to Cohort 3 donors who had two consecutive negative PCRs. It also applied to those with clearance or with symptom resolution. Clones were read by immunoSEQ multiplex PCR, and TCRdb kept only the in-frame ones, dropping some. This repertoire shows under 350,000 clones, around 92% found once; its top ten account for 1.5% to 2%.

Input material: PBMCs or T cells enriched from blood (not recorded which). V is TRBV29-1 and J is TRBJ1-6, with 8 bases aligning to TRBD1. The receptor's source is a woman aged 55-69 years who had recovered from COVID-19. The CDR3 bases are TGCAGCGTTCGTGGACAGGGCCTTAATTCACCCCTCCACTTT. Translated: CSVRGQGLNSPLHF.